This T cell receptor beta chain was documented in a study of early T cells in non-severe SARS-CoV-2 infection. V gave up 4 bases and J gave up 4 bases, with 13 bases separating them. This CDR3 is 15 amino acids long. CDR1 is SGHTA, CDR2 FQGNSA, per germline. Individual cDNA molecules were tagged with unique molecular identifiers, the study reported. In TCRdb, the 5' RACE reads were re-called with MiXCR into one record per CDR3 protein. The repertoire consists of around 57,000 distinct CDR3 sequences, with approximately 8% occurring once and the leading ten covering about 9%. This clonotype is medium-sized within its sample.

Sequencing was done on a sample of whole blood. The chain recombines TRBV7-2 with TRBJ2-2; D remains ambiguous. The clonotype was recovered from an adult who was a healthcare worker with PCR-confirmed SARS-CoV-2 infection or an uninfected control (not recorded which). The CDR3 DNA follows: TGTGCCAGCAGCTATTCAACCGGTAGCACCGGGGAGCTGTTTTTT. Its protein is CASSYSTGSTGELFF.